A selection of T cell receptor beta chains follows, all from one sample in a study of shared clonotypes between healthy human individuals. Measured with immunoSEQ multiplex PCR; TCRdb has only the in-frame clones, and not every one. Here the sample spans fewer than 150,000 clones, about 67% being singletons. The sequencing sample was made of memory CD8+ T cells sorted from blood. The receptors stem from a woman aged 25 to 45 in good health. Both conserved end residues are part of each CDR3. Each record gives: V gene, clone size, J gene, D gene, CDR3 protein, CDR3 DNA. A D gene is named only where the DNA matches it firmly. Clone size appears in some rows only: once, few, many, or a class for an expanded clone.

TRBV13	-	TRBJ1-1	TRBD1	CASSPLGQGNSEAFF	TGTGCCAGCAGCCCCCTGGGACAGGGAAATTCTGAAGCTTTCTTT
TRBV6-1	few	TRBJ2-7	-	CASSPGGSGAYEQYF	TGTGCCAGCAGCCCAGGGGGTTCGGGAGCCTACGAGCAGTACTTC
TRBV28	-	TRBJ2-1	-	CASSPGPYNEQFF	TGTGCCAGCAGCCCTGGACCCTACAATGAGCAGTTCTTC
TRBV7-2	-	TRBJ2-7	-	CASSSGRGYEQYF	TGTGCCAGCAGCTCAGGAAGGGGCTACGAGCAGTACTTC
TRBV7-9	-	TRBJ1-4	TRBD1	CASSSKDRGQATNEKLFF	TGTGCCAGCAGCAGTAAAGACAGGGGACAAGCAACTAATGAAAAACTGTTTTTT
TRBV10-3	-	TRBJ2-2	TRBD2	CAIMYSGLAEPTGELFF	TGTGCCATCATGTATAGTGGGCTAGCGGAGCCCACCGGGGAGCTGTTTTTT
TRBV11-2	-	TRBJ2-1	-	CASSWLAHPLSHEQFF	TGTGCCAGCAGCTGGCTAGCGCACCCCTTGTCTCATGAGCAGTTCTTC
TRBV6-5	once	TRBJ2-2	-	CASSFWSYTGELFF	TGTGCCAGCAGTTTTTGGTCCTACACCGGGGAGCTGTTTTTT
TRBV2	-	TRBJ2-7	-	CASRGRDIAYEQYF	TGTGCCAGCAGGGGCCGGGACATAGCCTACGAGCAGTACTTC
TRBV28	-	TRBJ1-2	TRBD1	CASSIYPLTGRDYGYTF	TGTGCCAGCAGTATTTATCCTTTGACAGGGCGCGACTATGGCTACACCTTC
TRBV28	once	TRBJ1-1	-	CASSSTGTMNTEAFF	TGTGCCAGCAGTTCCACAGGGACGATGAACACTGAAGCTTTCTTT
TRBV5-1	-	TRBJ2-7	-	CASSSLLPQPYEQYF	TGCGCCAGCAGCTCGCTCCTACCACAACCCTACGAGCAGTACTTC